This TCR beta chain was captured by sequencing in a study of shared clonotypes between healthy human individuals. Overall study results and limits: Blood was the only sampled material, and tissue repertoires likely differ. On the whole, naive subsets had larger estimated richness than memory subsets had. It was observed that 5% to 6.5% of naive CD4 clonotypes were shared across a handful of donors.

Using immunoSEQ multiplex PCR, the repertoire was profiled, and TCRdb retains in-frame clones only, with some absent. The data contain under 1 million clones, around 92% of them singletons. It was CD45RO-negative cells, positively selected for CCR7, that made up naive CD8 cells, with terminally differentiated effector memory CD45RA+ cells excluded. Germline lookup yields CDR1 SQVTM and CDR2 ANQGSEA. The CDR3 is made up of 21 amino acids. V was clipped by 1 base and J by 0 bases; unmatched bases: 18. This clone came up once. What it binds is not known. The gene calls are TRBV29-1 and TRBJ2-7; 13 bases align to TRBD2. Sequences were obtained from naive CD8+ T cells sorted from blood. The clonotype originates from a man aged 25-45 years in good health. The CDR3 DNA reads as TGCAGCGTTGAAGGTCGGGTCAGACTAGCGGGAGGTGAAGTGGGCTCCTACGAGCAGTACTTC. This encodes CSVEGRVRLAGGEVGSYEQYF.